The rows below give T cell receptor beta chains drawn from one sample of a study of identifying expanded T cells in peripheral blood. TCRdb keeps only in-frame clones here, not all; method: immunoSEQ multiplex PCR. The table has roughly 75,000 clones, almost 90% seen once; the top ten hold over 2.5%. Specimen: blood. The receptors come from a person aged 18 to 70 in good health. CDR3s include the opening cysteine and the closing phenylalanine or tryptophan. The order of the fields is V gene, D gene, J gene, CDR3 protein. The D gene is left open where the match is weak.

TRBV28	TRBD1	TRBJ1-6	CASSLGTGVNSPLHF
TRBV5-4	-	TRBJ1-3	CASSRIADGNTIYF
TRBV7-2	-	TRBJ2-5	CASSATRGGETQYF
TRBV5-1	-	TRBJ2-2	CASSAMGTGTGELFF
TRBV6-1	-	TRBJ2-7	CASSERAEQYF
TRBV27	-	TRBJ1-5	CASSLRPGSLSPQHF
TRBV25-1	-	TRBJ2-2	CASSEASGHGELFF
TRBV11-2	TRBD2	TRBJ2-7	CASSSVRGAYEQYF
TRBV13	TRBD1	TRBJ2-2	CASSPRGRVTSLATPGELFF
TRBV7-9	-	TRBJ2-2	CASSSQGFGELFF
TRBV2	TRBD2	TRBJ2-1	CASLSGRGATDEQFF
TRBV27	-	TRBJ1-2	CASSLYPSRRIYGYTF
TRBV4-3	-	TRBJ1-5	CASSPRTGTNEPQHF
TRBV6-6	-	TRBJ2-7	CASSTLAYEQYF
TRBV13	-	TRBJ2-1	CASSTPADNEQFF
TRBV9	TRBD2	TRBJ2-1	CASSPRGGPGNEQFF
TRBV6-4	TRBD2	TRBJ2-3	CASRRTSGRLKADTQYF
TRBV5-1	TRBD1	TRBJ2-3	CASRPKPVTGDVTGTQYF
TRBV9	TRBD2	TRBJ2-1	CASAGSRGGLGDEQFF
TRBV2	-	TRBJ2-3	CASRNQGGTDTQYF
TRBV7-2	TRBD1	TRBJ2-7	CASSQGQGAYEQYF
TRBV4-3	-	TRBJ1-3	CASSQSWEGPGNTIYF
TRBV11-1	-	TRBJ2-4	CASSPRTRAKNIQYF
TRBV5-6	-	TRBJ1-1	CASSLIRGDTEAFF
TRBV4-3	TRBD1	TRBJ1-2	CASSFQTGGAGANYGYTF
TRBV2	-	TRBJ1-2	CASSEGTADFYGYTF
TRBV19	-	TRBJ1-2	CASSRWGESNYGYTF
TRBV6-1	-	TRBJ1-6	CASSGASRGYNSPLHF